Listed below are T cell receptor beta chains from one sample, sequenced in a study of control samples from healthy donors and cancer patients. Data came from immunoSEQ multiplex PCR; TCRdb stores just in-frame clones and leaves some out. The sample consists of about 84,000 clones, approximately 80% of them appearing once. The sequencing input was PBMCs. The origin of the receptors is a man in his 60s with head and neck cancer. The CDR3 runs from the conserved cysteine through the conserved F or W.

j_gene | v_gene | CDR3aa
TRBJ1-1 | TRBV18 | CASSPMDRGPRNTEAFF
TRBJ2-7 | TRBV6-6 | CASSPSSYEQYF
TRBJ2-2 | TRBV19 | CASRRQANTGELFF
TRBJ2-7 | TRBV5-4 | CASSSGTIEQYF
TRBJ1-1 | TRBV6-5 | CASSYGASMNTEAFF
TRBJ1-1 | TRBV9 | CASSPDREKAFF
TRBJ1-6 | TRBV3-1/TRBV3-2 | CASSQDRQGASPLHF
TRBJ2-3 | TRBV7-2 | CASSLQGGADTQYF
TRBJ1-1 | TRBV27 | CASSHRGTNTEAFF
TRBJ1-3 | TRBV2 | CASSGPDGNTIYF
TRBJ2-7 | TRBV28 | CASSLGTYEQYF
TRBJ2-2 | TRBV28 | CATLNGQNTGELFF
TRBJ1-1 | TRBV14 | CASSQAHGAEAFF
TRBJ2-2 | TRBV29-1 | CSAEAGGAGHTGELFF
TRBJ2-7 | TRBV5-1 | CASNPSPGGATYEQYF
TRBJ1-2 | TRBV11-2 | CASSSDSAPDYYGYTF
TRBJ1-5 | TRBV18 | CASSPRQGGNQPQHF
TRBJ2-1 | TRBV24-1 | CATSDTGTSGRVIPFRSYNEQFF
TRBJ2-5 | TRBV5-4 | CASSGRGTSGTQETQYF
TRBJ1-5 | TRBV30 | CAWSRGQGSNQPQHF
TRBJ2-1 | TRBV12-5 | CASGFGNEQFF
TRBJ1-1 | TRBV19 | CASSSQGARVNTEAFF
TRBJ1-5 | TRBV18 | CASSPGQGGQPQHF
TRBJ1-2 | TRBV28 | CASRGFYGYTF
TRBJ1-1 | TRBV19 | CARGRWGGDTEAFF
TRBJ1-1 | TRBV2 | CASSEYISQLEAFF
TRBJ2-2 | TRBV28 | CAVRTSGSPPPNTGELFF
TRBJ2-3 | TRBV10-3 | CATGGHSTDTQYF
TRBJ1-2 | TRBV6-5 | CATMGQEYGYTF